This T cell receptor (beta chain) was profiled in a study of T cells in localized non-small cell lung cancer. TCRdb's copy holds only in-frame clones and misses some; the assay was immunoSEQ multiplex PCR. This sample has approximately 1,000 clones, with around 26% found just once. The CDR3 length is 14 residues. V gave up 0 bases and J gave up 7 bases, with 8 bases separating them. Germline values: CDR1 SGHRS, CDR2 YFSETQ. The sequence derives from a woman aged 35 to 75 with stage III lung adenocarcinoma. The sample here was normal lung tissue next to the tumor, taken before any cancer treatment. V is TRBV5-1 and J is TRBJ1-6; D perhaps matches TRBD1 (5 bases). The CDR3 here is CASSLGGGNSPLHF. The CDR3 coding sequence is TGCGCCAGCAGCTTGGGGGGGGGAAATTCACCCCTCCACTTT.